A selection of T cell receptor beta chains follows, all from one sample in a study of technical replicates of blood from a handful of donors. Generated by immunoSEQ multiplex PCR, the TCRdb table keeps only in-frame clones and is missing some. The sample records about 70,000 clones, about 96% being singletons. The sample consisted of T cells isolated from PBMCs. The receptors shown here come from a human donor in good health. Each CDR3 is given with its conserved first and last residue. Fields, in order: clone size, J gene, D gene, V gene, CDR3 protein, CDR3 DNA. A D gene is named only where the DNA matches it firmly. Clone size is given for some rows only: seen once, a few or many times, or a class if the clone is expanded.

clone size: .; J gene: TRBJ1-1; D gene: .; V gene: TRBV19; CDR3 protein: CASSIRGNTEAFF; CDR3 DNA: TGTGCCAGTAGTATCAGGGGGAACACTGAAGCTTTCTTT
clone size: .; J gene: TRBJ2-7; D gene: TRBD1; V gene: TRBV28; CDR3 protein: CASRQPGQVREQYF; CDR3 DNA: TGTGCCAGCAGGCAACCGGGACAGGTGCGCGAGCAGTACTTC
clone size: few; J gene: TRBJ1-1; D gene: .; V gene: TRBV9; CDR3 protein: CASSVNHLVGVNTEAFF; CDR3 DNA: TGTGCCAGCAGCGTAAACCACCTAGTAGGGGTAAACACTGAAGCTTTCTTT
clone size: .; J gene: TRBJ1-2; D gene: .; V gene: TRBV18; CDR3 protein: CASSPPGHWDKTNYGYTF; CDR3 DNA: TGTGCCAGCTCACCACCGGGACACTGGGATAAGACTAACTATGGCTACACCTTC
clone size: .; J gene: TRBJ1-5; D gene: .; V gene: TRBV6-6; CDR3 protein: CASSYSGGHSNQPQHF; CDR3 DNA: TGTGCCAGCAGTTACTCCGGGGGGCATAGCAATCAGCCCCAGCATTTT
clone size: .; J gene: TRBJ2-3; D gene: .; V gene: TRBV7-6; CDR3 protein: CASSAHDTQYF; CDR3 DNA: TGTGCCAGCAGCGCACATGATACGCAGTATTTT
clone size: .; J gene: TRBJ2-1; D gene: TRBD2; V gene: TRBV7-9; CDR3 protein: CASSLGPLGLANEQFF; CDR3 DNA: TGTGCCAGCAGCTTAGGCCCCCTGGGACTAGCGAATGAGCAGTTCTTC
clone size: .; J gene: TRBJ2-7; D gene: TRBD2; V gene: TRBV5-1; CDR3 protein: CASRPDPLAVVVYEQYF; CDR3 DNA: TGCGCCAGCAGGCCCGACCCTCTAGCGGTGGTAGTGTACGAGCAGTACTTC
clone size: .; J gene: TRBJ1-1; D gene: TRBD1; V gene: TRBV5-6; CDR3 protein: CASSWGQKAEAFF; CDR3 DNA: TGTGCCAGCAGCTGGGGACAGAAGGCTGAAGCTTTCTTT
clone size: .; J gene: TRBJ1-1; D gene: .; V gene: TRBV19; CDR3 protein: CASITRVGVNTEAFF; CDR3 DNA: TGTGCCAGTATCACACGGGTCGGGGTGAACACTGAAGCTTTCTTT
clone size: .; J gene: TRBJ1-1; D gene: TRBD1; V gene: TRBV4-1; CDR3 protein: CASSQVVDRDGAFF; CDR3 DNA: TGCGCCAGCAGCCAAGTGGTGGACAGGGACGGAGCTTTCTTT
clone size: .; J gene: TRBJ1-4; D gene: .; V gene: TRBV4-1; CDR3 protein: CASSRDTGRGEKLFF; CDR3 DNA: TGCGCCAGCAGCCGTGATACAGGGAGGGGAGAAAAACTGTTTTTT
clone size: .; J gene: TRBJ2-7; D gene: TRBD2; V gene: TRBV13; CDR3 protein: CASSFKFGEIAGEISYEQYF; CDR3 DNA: TGTGCCAGCAGCTTTAAGTTTGGGGAAATAGCGGGAGAAATCTCCTACGAGCAGTACTTC
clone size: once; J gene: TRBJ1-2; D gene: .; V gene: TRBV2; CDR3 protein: CASASQNDYGYTF; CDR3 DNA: TGTGCCAGCGCGAGTCAAAACGACTATGGCTACACCTTC
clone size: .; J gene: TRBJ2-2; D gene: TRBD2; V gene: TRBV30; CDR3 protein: CAWSPRTSGKKTGELFF; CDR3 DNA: TGTGCCTGGTCCCCACGGACTAGCGGAAAAAAGACCGGGGAGCTGTTTTTT
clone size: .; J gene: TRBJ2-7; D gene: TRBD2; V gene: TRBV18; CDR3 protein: CASSRTSGYEQYF; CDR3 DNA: TGTGCCAGCTCACGGACTAGCGGATACGAGCAGTACTTC
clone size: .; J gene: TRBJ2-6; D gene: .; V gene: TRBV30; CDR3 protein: CAWRKGAGANVLTF; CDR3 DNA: TGTGCCTGGAGAAAGGGGGCTGGGGCCAACGTCCTGACTTTC
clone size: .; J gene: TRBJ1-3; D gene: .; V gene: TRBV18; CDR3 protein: CASSPGLTGNTIYF; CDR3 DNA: TGTGCCAGCTCACCAGGCCTCACCGGAAACACCATATATTTT
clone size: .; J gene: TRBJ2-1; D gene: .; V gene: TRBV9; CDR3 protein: CASSAPFGADEQFF; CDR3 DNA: TGTGCCAGCAGTGCGCCCTTTGGGGCCGATGAGCAGTTCTTC
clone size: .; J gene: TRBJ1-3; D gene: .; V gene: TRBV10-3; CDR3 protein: CATTDRGSGNTIYF; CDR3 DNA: TGTGCCACCACGGATAGGGGCTCTGGAAACACCATATATTTT
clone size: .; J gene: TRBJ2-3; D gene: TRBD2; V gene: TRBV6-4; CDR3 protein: CASSIRLTSGNTDTQYF; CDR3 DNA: TGTGCCAGCAGTATCCGTCTGACTAGCGGGAACACAGATACGCAGTATTTT
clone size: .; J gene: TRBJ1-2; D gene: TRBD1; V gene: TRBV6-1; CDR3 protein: CASSPRDREGYTF; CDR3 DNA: TGTGCCAGCAGCCCAAGGGACAGGGAGGGCTACACCTTC
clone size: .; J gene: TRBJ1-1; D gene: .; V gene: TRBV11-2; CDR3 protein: CASSLGTANTEAFF; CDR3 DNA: TGTGCCAGCAGCTTAGGGACTGCGAACACTGAAGCTTTCTTT
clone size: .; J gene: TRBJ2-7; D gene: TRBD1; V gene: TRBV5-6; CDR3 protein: CASSDRGYEQYF; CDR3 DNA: TGTGCCAGCAGCGACAGGGGTTACGAGCAGTACTTC
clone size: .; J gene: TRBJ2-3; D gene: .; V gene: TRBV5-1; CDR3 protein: CASNFHPEGTDTQYF; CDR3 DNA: TGCGCCAGCAACTTCCACCCCGAGGGTACGGATACGCAGTATTTT
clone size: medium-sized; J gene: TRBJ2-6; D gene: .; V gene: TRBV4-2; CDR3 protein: CASSQETGSGANVLTF; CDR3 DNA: TGTGCCAGCAGCCAAGAAACAGGTTCTGGGGCCAACGTCCTGACTTTC